This is a list of T cell receptor beta chains from one sample in a study of blood T cell repertoires in COVID-19. Using immunoSEQ multiplex PCR, the repertoire was profiled, and TCRdb retains in-frame clones only, with some absent. The repertoire has roughly 230,000 clones, about nine tenths of them found once; the top ten carry around 0.86%. Material for sequencing was peripheral blood. The receptors shown here come from a young man with COVID-19, enrolled during active disease. CDR3s leave out the opening cysteine and the closing phenylalanine or tryptophan.

J gene,V gene,CDR3 protein
TRBJ1-1,TRBV5-1,ASSLVSGRGMNTEAF
TRBJ1-5,TRBV18,ASSLGAQNQPQH
TRBJ1-2,TRBV6-1,ASSDRDRPNYGYT
TRBJ2-2,TRBV19,ASSKGQGLTGELF
TRBJ1-1,TRBV2,ASSTHYEAF
TRBJ1-4,TRBV5-5,ASSLEGTGGEKLF
TRBJ2-3,TRBV19,ASTDRGFSTDTQY
TRBJ1-1,TRBV5-6,ASSPTANSEAF
TRBJ1-2,TRBV18,ASSSTGRED
TRBJ1-1,TRBV7-3,ASSAGQAPTEAF
TRBJ1-2,TRBV27,ASSLSPTGGFVGYT
TRBJ2-7,TRBV24-1,ATSDPGSGEQY
TRBJ2-5,TRBV5-4,ASSVSGAFQETQY
TRBJ1-2,TRBV7-9,ASSIQGVNYGYT
TRBJ1-1,TRBV13,ASSLFGTVIEAF
TRBJ1-3,TRBV5-1,ASSSRTGGSGNTIY
TRBJ1-2,TRBV6-5,ASSYPRAGGAIGYT
TRBJ2-6,TRBV11-2,ASSLISDSSGANVLT
TRBJ1-5,TRBV30,AWSPGDSNQPQH
TRBJ1-4,TRBV6-6,ASSYTGSNEKLF
TRBJ2-5,TRBV5-1,ASSLSPSGGWEETQY
TRBJ2-1,TRBV29-1,SVGQYNEQF
TRBJ1-1,TRBV18,ASSPRDREGTEAF
TRBJ1-2,TRBV9,ASSVEGQGLGGYT
TRBJ2-7,TRBV11-2,ASSSRVGEEQY
TRBJ2-2,TRBV7-9,ASSPWGGRFTGELF
TRBJ2-2,TRBV3-1/TRBV3-2,ASSPLPGGARTGELF
TRBJ1-2,TRBV5-1,ASSGTGRNYGYT
TRBJ1-1,TRBV3-1/TRBV3-2,ASSPYQGGLQAF
TRBJ2-5,TRBV5-1,ASSLASDRGETQY
TRBJ2-1,TRBV3-1/TRBV3-2,ASSQDSRQGGSI
TRBJ1-2,TRBV2,ASSGEIYGYT
TRBJ1-1,TRBV6-1,ASSEARWVTEAF
TRBJ2-5,TRBV6-5,ASSPTGKETQY
TRBJ1-1,TRBV5-5,ASSRQGRTEAF
TRBJ1-1,TRBV18,ASSLEGQNTEAF
TRBJ2-7,TRBV9,ASSPEPQGYEQY
TRBJ1-5,TRBV12-3/TRBV12-4,ASSLSRNQPQH
TRBJ1-2,TRBV12-3/TRBV12-4,ASRGRGGYT
TRBJ1-5,TRBV4-1,ASSPEGNQPQH
TRBJ1-1,TRBV3-1/TRBV3-2,ASSQGRGTEAF
TRBJ2-5,TRBV5-1,ASSLGTSGGPQTQY
TRBJ2-3,TRBV5-4,ASSLGGGTDTQY
TRBJ1-3,TRBV5-1,ASSPGLSGNTIY